Ten or more counts support the clone carrying this TCR beta chain. Its antigen remains unknown. iRepertoire HTBI primers and Arm-PCR of CDR3 regions built TCR beta libraries. Using its own MiXCR run on the multiplex PCR reads, TCRdb lists one record per CDR3 protein. The sample includes hundreds of thousands of distinct CDR3 sequences, around 21% of them seen just once. Time point specified: persistent/refractory GD, antithyroid drugs over 5 years with positive TRAb. RNA extracted from PBMCs served as the sequencing template. The source of the sample is a study of regulatory T cells in long-lasting Graves disease. Across the whole study: In persistent Graves' disease, antithyroid drugs had been taken for over 5 years and TSH receptor antibodies stayed positive.

Study observations and caveats: TCR diversity was lower in persistent Graves' patients (versus newly diagnosed ones). Thyroid tissue was not sampled; only peripheral blood was.

This clonotype was sampled from a female donor with Graves disease. The source material was peripheral blood mononuclear cells (PBMCs), sampled when the disease was refractory, from a patient treated with antithyroid drugs.

CDR3 sequence: CASSLGTGQPQHF. CDR3 coding DNA: TGCGCCAGCAGCTTGGGCACGGGGCAGCCCCAGCATTTT. The chain employs TRBV5-1 and TRBJ1-5; D is undetermined. Germline CDR1 SGHRS, CDR2 YFSETQ. The CDR3 extends over 13 amino acids. The V and J ends lost 0 bases and 7 bases respectively, with 8 bases between them.